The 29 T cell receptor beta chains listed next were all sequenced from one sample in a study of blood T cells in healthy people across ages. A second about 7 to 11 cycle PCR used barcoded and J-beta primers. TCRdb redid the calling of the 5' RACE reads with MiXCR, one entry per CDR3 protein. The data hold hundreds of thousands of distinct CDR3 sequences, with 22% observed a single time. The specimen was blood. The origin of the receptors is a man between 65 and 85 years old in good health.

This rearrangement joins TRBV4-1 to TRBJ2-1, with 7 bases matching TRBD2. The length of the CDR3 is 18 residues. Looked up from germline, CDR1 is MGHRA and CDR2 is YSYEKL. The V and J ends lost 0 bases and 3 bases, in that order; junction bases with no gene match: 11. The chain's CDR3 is CASSQEVGAGAFYNEQFF. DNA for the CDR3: TGCGCCAGCAGCCAAGAGGTCGGGGCGGGAGCTTTCTACAATGAGCAGTTCTTC.

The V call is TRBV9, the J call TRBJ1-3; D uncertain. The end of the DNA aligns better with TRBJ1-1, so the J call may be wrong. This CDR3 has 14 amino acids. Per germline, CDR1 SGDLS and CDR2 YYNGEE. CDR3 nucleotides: TGTGCCAGCAGCGTAGAGCTGGATCGGGCTGAAGCTTTCTTT. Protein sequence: CASSVELDRAEAFF.

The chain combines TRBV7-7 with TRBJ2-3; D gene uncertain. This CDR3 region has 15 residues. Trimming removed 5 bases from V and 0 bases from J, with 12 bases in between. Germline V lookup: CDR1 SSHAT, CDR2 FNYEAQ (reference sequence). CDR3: CASSPILDSTDTQYF. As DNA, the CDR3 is TGTGCCAGCAGCCCCATCCTGGACAGCACAGATACGCAGTATTTT.

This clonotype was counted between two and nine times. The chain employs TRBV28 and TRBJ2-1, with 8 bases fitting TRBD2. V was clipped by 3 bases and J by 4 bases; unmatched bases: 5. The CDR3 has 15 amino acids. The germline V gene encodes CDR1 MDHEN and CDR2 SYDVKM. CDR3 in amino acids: CASSFIGRVYNEQFF. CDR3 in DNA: TGTGCCAGCAGTTTTATCGGGAGGGTGTACAATGAGCAGTTCTTC.

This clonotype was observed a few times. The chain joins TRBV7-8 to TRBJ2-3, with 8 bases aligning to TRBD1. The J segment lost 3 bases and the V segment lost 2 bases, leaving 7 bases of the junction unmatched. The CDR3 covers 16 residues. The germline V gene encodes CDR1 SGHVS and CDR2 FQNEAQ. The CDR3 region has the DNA TGTGCCAGCAGCTTACAGGGGGCGTTTTTAACAGATACGCAGTATTTT. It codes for CASSLQGAFLTDTQYF. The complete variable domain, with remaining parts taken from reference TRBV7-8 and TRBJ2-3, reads GAGVSQSPRYKVAKRGQDVALRCDPISGHVSLFWYQQALGQGPEFLTYFQNEAQLDKSGLPSDRFFAERPEGSVSTLKIQRTQQEDSAVYLCASSLQGAFLTDTQYFGPGTRLTVL.

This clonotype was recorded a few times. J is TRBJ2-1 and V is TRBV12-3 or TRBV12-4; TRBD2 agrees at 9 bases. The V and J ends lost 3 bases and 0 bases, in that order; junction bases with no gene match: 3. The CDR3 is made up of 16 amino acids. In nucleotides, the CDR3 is TGTGCCAGCAGTTTGCGGCGGGGGGGCTCCTACAATGAGCAGTTCTTC. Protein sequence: CASSLRRGGSYNEQFF.

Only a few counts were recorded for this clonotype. Written as DNA, the CDR3 is TGCAGTGCTAGTCCTAAGAATGTCTATGGCTACACCTTC. Its translation: CSASPKNVYGYTF. This chain joins TRBV20-1 and TRBJ1-2, with D unresolved. Trimming took off 3 bases at V and 4 bases at J, with 12 bases between the two ends. The CDR3 has 13 residues. Germline V lookup: CDR1 DFQATT, CDR2 SNEGSKA (reference sequence).

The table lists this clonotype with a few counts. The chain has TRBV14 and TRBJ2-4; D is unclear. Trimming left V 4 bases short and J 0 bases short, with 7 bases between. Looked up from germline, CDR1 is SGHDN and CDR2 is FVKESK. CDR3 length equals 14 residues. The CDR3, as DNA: TGTGCCAGCAGCCGACGTTTAGCCAAAAACATTCAGTACTTC. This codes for CASSRRLAKNIQYF.

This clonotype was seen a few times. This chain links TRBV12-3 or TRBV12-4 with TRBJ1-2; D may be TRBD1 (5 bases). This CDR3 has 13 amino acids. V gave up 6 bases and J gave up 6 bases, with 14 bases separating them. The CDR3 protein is CASRFEPGHGYTF. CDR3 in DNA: TGTGCCAGCAGGTTCGAACCGGGGCATGGCTACACCTTC.

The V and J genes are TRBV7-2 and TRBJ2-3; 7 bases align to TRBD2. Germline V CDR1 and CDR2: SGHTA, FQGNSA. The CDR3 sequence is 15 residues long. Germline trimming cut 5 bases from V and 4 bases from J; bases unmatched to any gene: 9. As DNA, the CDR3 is TGTGCCAGCAGCGGAAAAGCGGGAAGGCCAGATACGCAGTATTTT. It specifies CASSGKAGRPDTQYF.

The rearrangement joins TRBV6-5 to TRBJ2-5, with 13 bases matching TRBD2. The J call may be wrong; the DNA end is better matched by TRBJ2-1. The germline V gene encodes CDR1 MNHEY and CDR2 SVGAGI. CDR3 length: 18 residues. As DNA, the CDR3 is TGTGCCAGCAGTTACGACGGGACTAGCGGGACCTCATACAATGAGCAGTTCTTC. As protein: CASSYDGTSGTSYNEQFF.

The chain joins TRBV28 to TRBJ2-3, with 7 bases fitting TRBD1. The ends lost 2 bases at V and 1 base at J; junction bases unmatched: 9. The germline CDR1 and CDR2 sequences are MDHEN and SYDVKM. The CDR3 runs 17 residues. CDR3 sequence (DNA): TGTGCCAGCAGTTTAAGATATGGGACAGTCCGCACAGATACGCAGTATTTT. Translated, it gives CASSLRYGTVRTDTQYF.

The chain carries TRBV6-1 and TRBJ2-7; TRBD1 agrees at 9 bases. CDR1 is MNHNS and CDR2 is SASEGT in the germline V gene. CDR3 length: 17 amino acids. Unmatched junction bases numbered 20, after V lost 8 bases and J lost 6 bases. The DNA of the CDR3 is TGTGCCAGCGGCCTCATACGAGGGACAGGGAGGTATAGCGAGCAGTACTTC. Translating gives CASGLIRGTGRYSEQYF.

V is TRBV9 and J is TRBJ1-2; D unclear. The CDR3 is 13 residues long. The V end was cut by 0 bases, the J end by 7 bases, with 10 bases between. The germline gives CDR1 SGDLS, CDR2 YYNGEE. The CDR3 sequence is CASSVELGFGYTF. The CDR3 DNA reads TGTGCCAGCAGCGTAGAACTGGGGTTTGGCTACACCTTC.

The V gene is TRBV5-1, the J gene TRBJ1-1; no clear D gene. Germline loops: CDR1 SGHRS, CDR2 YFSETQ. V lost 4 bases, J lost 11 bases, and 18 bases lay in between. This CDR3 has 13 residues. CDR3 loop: CASSVDPGKRAFF. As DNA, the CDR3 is TGCGCCAGCAGCGTAGACCCCGGGAAGCGGGCTTTCTTT.

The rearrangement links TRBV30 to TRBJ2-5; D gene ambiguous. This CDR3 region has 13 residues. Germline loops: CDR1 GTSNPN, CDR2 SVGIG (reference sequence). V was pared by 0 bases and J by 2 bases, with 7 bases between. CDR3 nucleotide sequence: TGTGCCTGGAGTGTGCTACAGCAAGAGACCCAGTACTTC. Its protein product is CAWSVLQQETQYF.

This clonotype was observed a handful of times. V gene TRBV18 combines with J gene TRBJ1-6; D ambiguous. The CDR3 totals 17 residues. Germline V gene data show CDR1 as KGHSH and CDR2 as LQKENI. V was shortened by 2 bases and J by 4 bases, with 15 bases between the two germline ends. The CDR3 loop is CASSPYGPSVYNSPLHF. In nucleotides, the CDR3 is TGTGCCAGCTCACCATACGGACCGTCGGTTTATAATTCACCCCTCCACTTT.

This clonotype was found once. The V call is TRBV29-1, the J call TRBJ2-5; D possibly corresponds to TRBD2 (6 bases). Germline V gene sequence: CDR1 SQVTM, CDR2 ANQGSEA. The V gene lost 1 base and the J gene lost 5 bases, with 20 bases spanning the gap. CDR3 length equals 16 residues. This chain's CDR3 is CSVEGGGEYIEETQYF. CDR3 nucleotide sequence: TGCAGCGTTGAAGGGGGCGGGGAGTATATCGAGGAGACCCAGTACTTC.

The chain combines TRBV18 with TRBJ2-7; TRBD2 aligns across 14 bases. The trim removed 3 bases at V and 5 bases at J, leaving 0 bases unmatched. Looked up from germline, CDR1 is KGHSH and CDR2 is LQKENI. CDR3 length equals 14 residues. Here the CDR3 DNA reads TGTGCCAGCTCACCGGGACTAGCGGGAGACGAGCAGTACGTC. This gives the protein CASSPGLAGDEQYV.

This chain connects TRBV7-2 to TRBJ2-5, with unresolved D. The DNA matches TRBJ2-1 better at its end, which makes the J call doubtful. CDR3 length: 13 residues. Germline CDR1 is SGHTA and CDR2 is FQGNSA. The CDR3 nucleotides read TGTGCCAGCAGCTCCGGACCCAACGCCGAGCAGTTCTTC. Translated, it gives CASSSGPNAEQFF.

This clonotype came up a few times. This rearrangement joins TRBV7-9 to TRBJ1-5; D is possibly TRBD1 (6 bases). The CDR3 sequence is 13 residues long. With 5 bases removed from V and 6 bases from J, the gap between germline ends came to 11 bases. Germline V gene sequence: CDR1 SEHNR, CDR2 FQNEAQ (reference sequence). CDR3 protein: CASSNTGTQPQHF. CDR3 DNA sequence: TGTGCCAGCAGCAATACAGGGACTCAGCCCCAGCATTTT.

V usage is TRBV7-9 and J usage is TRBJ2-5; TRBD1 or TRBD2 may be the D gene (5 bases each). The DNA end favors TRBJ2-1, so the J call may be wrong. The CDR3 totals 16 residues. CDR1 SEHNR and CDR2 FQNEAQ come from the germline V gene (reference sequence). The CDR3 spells CASDRGESPSDNEQFF. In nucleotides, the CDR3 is TGTGCCAGCGATCGAGGGGAGTCCCCCTCTGACAATGAGCAGTTCTTC.

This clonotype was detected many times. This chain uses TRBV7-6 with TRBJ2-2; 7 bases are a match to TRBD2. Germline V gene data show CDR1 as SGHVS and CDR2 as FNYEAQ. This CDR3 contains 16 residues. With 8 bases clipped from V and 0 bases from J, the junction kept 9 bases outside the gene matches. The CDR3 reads CASRSREHTNTGELFF. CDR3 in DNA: TGTGCCAGCCGCTCGCGGGAGCATACGAACACCGGGGAGCTGTTTTTT.

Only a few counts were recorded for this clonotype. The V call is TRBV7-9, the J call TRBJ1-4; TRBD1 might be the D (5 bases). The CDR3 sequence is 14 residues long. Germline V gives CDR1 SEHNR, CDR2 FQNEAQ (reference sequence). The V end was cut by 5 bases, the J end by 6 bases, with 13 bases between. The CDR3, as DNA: TGTGCCAGCAGCCTGGGGCTCCCGGATGAAAAACTGTTTTTT. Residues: CASSLGLPDEKLFF.

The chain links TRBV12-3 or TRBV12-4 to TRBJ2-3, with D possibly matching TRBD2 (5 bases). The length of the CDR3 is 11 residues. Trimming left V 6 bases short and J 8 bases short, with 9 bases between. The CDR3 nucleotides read TGTGCCAGCAGGGGGAGTGTTACGCAGTATTTT. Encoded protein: CASRGSVTQYF.

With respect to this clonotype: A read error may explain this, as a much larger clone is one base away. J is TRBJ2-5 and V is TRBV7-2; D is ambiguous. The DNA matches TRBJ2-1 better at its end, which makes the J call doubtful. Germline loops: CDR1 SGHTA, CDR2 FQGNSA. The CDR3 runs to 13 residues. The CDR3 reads CASSLVANIEQFF. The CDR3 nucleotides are TGTGCCAGCAGCTTAGTTGCGAACATTGAGCAGTTCTTC.

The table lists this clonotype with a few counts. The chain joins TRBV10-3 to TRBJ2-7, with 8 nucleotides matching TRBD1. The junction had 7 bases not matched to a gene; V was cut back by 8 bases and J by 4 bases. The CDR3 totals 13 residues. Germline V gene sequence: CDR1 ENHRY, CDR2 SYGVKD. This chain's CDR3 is CAIGTGGIYEQYF. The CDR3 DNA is TGTGCCATCGGCACAGGGGGTATTTACGAGCAGTACTTC.

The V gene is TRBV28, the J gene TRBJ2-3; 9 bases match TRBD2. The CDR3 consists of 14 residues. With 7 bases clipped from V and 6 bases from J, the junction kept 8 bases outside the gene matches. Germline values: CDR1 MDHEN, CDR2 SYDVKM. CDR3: CASKPSGTRDTQYF. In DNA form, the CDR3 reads TGTGCCAGCAAGCCTAGCGGGACGAGGGATACGCAGTATTTT.

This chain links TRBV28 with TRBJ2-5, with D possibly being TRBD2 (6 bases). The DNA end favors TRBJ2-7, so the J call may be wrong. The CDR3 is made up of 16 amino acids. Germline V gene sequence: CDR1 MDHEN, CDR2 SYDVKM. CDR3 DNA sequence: TGTGCCAGCACCTCAGTAATCCGGGACTCCCCCTACGAGCAGTACTTC. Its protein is CASTSVIRDSPYEQYF.